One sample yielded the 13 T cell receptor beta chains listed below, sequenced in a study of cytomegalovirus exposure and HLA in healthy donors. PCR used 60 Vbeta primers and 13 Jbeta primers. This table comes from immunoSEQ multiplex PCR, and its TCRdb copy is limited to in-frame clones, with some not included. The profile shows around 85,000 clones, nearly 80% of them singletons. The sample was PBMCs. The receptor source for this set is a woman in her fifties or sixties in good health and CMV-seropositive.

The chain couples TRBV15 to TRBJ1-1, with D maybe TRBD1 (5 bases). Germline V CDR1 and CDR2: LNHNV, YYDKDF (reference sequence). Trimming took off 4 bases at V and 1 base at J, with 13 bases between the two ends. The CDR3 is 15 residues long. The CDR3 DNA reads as TGTGCCACCAGCACCACGGGGGGTAGGAACACTGAAGCTTTCTTT. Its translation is CATSTTGGRNTEAFF.

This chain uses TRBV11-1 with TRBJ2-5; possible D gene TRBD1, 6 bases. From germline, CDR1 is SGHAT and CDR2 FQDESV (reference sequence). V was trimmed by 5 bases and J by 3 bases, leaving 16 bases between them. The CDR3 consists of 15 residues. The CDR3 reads CASSPGPGVKETQYF. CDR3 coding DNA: TGTGCCAGCAGCCCTGGGCCAGGGGTAAAAGAGACCCAGTACTTC.

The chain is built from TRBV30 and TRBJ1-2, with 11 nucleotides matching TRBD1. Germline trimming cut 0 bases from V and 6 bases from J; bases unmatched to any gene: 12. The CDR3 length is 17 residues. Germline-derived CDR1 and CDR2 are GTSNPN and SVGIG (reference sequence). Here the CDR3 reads CAWSVKRTGGFGDGYTF. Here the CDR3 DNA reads TGTGCCTGGAGTGTAAAGAGGACAGGGGGCTTCGGGGATGGCTACACCTTC.

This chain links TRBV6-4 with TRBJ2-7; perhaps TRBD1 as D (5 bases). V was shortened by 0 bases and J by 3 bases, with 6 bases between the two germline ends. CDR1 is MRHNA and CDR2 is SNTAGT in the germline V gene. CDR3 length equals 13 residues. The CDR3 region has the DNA TGTGCCAGCAGTGACTCCGACAGCTACGAGCAGTACGTC. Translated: CASSDSDSYEQYV.

In nucleotides, the CDR3 is TGTGCCAGCAGCGCGACAGGGAGAAACACCGGGGAGCTGTTTTTT. Translated: CASSATGRNTGELFF. This rearrangement joins TRBV7-9 to TRBJ2-2; TRBD1 agrees at 7 bases. Trimming took 5 bases from V and 2 from J; bases not matched to a gene: 5. Germline V CDR1 and CDR2: SEHNR, FQNEAQ (reference sequence). CDR3 length: 15 amino acids.

The DNA for the CDR3 is TGCGCCAGCAGCTTGGGTGGTGTGACAGGGTCTGAAAAACTGTTTTTT. Translated, it gives CASSLGGVTGSEKLFF. The chain has TRBV5-1 and TRBJ1-4; 7 nucleotides match TRBD1. Germline lookup yields CDR1 SGHRS and CDR2 YFSETQ. The CDR3 is 16 residues long. Germline trimming cut 0 bases from V and 7 bases from J; bases unmatched to any gene: 9.

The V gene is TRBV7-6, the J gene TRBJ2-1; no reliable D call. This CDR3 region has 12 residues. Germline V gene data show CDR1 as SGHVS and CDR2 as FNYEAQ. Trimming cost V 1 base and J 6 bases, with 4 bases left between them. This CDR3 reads CASSLGLNEQFF. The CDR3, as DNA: TGTGCCAGCAGCTTAGGGCTCAATGAGCAGTTCTTC.

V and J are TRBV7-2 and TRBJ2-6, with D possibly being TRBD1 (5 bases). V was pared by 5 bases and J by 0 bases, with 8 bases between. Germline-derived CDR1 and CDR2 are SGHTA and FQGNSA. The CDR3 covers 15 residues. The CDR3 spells CASSRDSSGANVLTF. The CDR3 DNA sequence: TGTGCCAGCAGCCGAGACAGCTCTGGGGCCAACGTCCTGACTTTC. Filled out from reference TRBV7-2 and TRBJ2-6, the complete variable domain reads GAGVSQSPSNKVTEKGKDVELRCDPISGHTALYWYRQSLGQGLEFLIYFQGNSAPDKSGLPSDRFSAERTGGSVSTLTIQRTQQEDSAVYLCASSRDSSGANVLTFGAGSRLTVL.

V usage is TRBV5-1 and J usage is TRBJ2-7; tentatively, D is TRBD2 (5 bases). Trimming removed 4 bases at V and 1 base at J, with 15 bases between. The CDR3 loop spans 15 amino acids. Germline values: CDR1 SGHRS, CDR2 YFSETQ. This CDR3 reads CASSPGISSSYEQYV. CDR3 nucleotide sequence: TGCGCCAGCAGCCCGGGGATATCCAGTTCCTACGAGCAGTACGTC.

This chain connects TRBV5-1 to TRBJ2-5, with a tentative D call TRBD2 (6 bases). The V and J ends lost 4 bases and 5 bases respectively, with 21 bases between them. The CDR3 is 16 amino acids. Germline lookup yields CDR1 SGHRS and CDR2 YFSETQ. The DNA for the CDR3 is TGCGCCAGCAGCCCACAGCGCAGATTGGGGGGTGAGACCCAGTACTTC. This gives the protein CASSPQRRLGGETQYF.

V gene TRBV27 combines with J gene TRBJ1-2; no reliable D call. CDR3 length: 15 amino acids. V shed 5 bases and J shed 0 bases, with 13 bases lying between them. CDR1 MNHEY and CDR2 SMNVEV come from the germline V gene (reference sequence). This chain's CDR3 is CASSLRWGANYGYTF. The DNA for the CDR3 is TGTGCCAGCAGTCTCCGTTGGGGAGCTAACTATGGCTACACCTTC.

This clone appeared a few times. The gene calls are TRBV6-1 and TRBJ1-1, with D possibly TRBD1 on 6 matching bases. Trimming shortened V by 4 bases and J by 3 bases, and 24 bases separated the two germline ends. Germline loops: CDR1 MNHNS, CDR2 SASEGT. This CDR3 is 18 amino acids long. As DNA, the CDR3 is TGTGCCAGCAGTGGCAAGTACAGGGATGGGGTATGGGACACTGAAGCTTTCTTT. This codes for CASSGKYRDGVWDTEAFF.

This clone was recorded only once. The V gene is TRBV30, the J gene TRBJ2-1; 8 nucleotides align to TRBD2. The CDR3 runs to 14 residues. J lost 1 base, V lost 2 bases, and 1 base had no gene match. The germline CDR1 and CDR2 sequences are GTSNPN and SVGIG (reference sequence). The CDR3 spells CAWSRLASYNEQFF. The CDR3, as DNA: TGTGCCTGGAGTCGACTAGCGTCCTACAATGAGCAGTTCTTC.